The rows below give T cell receptor beta chains drawn from one sample of a study of T cell repertoires in ileal Crohn's disease. Using immunoSEQ multiplex PCR, the repertoire was profiled, and TCRdb retains in-frame clones only, with some absent. The table includes under 12,000 clones, 72% detected once. The specimen sequenced was ileal tissue. The receptors stem from an adult with Crohn's disease. Each CDR3 is given with its conserved first and last residue. The D gene is left open where the match is weak. Clone size is given for some rows only: seen once, a few or many times, or a class if the clone is expanded.

v_gene	d_gene	j_gene	abundance	CDR3nt	CDR3aa
TRBV7-9	NA	TRBJ1-1	NA	TGTGCCAGCAGCTTAGTCGGGTGGAACACTGAAGCTTTCTTT	CASSLVGWNTEAFF
TRBV18	TRBD1	TRBJ1-5	NA	TGTGCCAGCTCCCGTACAGGGGGCGATCAGCCCCAGCATTTT	CASSRTGGDQPQHF
TRBV10-3	TRBD1	TRBJ1-1	NA	TGTGCCATTGGGTCGGGACAGGGAAACACTGAAGCTTTCTTT	CAIGSGQGNTEAFF
TRBV27	TRBD1	TRBJ1-2	NA	TGTGCCAGCAGGTTGACAGGGAACTATGGCTACACCTTC	CASRLTGNYGYTF
TRBV4-3	NA	TRBJ2-5	few	TGCGCCAGCAGCCAAGTGGCCCAAAAAGAGACCCAGTACTTC	CASSQVAQKETQYF
TRBV5-1	NA	TRBJ1-2	NA	TGCGCCAGCAGCTTGGCACGGAGGTTGGATGGCTACACCTTC	CASSLARRLDGYTF
TRBV29-1	TRBD2	TRBJ2-3	NA	TGCAGCGTTGGAACTAGCGGGAGTGTTGGCACAGATACGCAGTATTTT	CSVGTSGSVGTDTQYF
TRBV6-5	NA	TRBJ2-7	NA	TGTGCCAGCATCGGCCAGCGCTCCTACGAGCAGTACTTC	CASIGQRSYEQYF
TRBV20-1	NA	TRBJ1-1	NA	TGCAGTGCTGGCCAGAACACTGAAGCTTTCTTT	CSAGQNTEAFF
TRBV10-1	TRBD2	TRBJ2-2	NA	TGCGCCAGCAGTGTTGACGGGAGGGACACCGGGGAGCTGTTTTTT	CASSVDGRDTGELFF
TRBV7-2	TRBD1	TRBJ1-3	NA	TGTGCCAGCAGCCCCCCGGGACAGGGGGCGGGAAACACCATATATTTT	CASSPPGQGAGNTIYF
TRBV18	TRBD1	TRBJ2-4	NA	TGTGCCAGCTCACTCGGACAGGGAGTAAACATTCAGTACTTC	CASSLGQGVNIQYF
TRBV11-2	TRBD2	TRBJ2-1	NA	TGTGCCAGCAGCTTAGATCTACTAGCGCACGAGCAGTTCTTC	CASSLDLLAHEQFF
TRBV5-1	TRBD2	TRBJ2-7	NA	TGCGCCAGCTATCCTTCCCTTAGCGGGAGGACCTACGAGCAGTACTTC	CASYPSLSGRTYEQYF
TRBV27	NA	TRBJ1-1	NA	TGTGCCAGCAGTTTCCCAGGGGTCACTGAAGCTTTCTTT	CASSFPGVTEAFF
TRBV5-1	NA	TRBJ1-3	NA	TGCGCCAGCAGCTTGGGGGTTGCAGGGGTGTTTGGAAACACCATATATTTT	CASSLGVAGVFGNTIYF
TRBV7-2	TRBD1	TRBJ1-2	NA	TGTGCCAGCAGCACCGAACTAGGGGGCAGTGGCTACACCTTC	CASSTELGGSGYTF
TRBV9	NA	TRBJ1-4	NA	TGTGCCAGCAGCGAAACAGGGAGGGTCCTGTTTTTT	CASSETGRVLFF
TRBV6-5	NA	TRBJ1-5	NA	TGTGCCAGCAGTTACTCGACCAGGAATCAGCCCCAGCATTTT	CASSYSTRNQPQHF
TRBV6-6	NA	TRBJ2-5	few	TGTGCCAGCAGTTACTCCCTTATGGAGACCCAGTACTTC	CASSYSLMETQYF
TRBV7-2	NA	TRBJ2-7	once	TGTGCCAGCAGCTTAGCCCCCCAAACGGGCGGGGAGCAGTACTTC	CASSLAPQTGGEQYF
TRBV30	NA	TRBJ2-7	NA	TGTGCCTGGAGTGTCCAGGGCTACGAGCAGTACTTC	CAWSVQGYEQYF
TRBV6-6	NA	TRBJ1-5	medium-sized	TGTGCCAGCAGTTACTCGGGCGCAGGGAATCAGCCCCAGCATTTT	CASSYSGAGNQPQHF
TRBV9	TRBD2	TRBJ2-3	NA	TGTGCCAGCAGCGCTAGCGGGAGGGACACAGATACGCAGTATTTT	CASSASGRDTDTQYF
TRBV6-6	TRBD2	TRBJ2-7	NA	TGTGCCAGCAGTTACCGGACTAGCGGGAGATACGAGCAGTACTTC	CASSYRTSGRYEQYF
TRBV6-5	NA	TRBJ1-1	NA	TGTGCCAGCACGGACTCCTTGAACACTGAAGCTTTCTTT	CASTDSLNTEAFF
TRBV11-2	TRBD1	TRBJ2-1	few	TGTGCCAGCAGCTGGGGGTTAGGACAGGGCGGCAAGCAGTTCTTC	CASSWGLGQGGKQFF
TRBV19	NA	TRBJ2-1	NA	TGTGCCAGTAGTAGTTCCGGGACTTACTACAATGAGCAGTTCTTC	CASSSSGTYYNEQFF
TRBV2	TRBD2	TRBJ2-1	NA	TGTGCCAGCAGTGTTCGAGCGGGAGATTACAATGAGCAGTTCTTC	CASSVRAGDYNEQFF
TRBV28	TRBD1	TRBJ1-2	NA	TGTGCCAGCAGTACAGCAGGGGGCTATGGCTACACCTTC	CASSTAGGYGYTF
TRBV2	NA	TRBJ2-4	once	TGTGCCAGCAGTGTTGCGGGTTCCGCCAAAAACATTCAGTACTTC	CASSVAGSAKNIQYF
TRBV10-1	TRBD1	TRBJ2-7	NA	TGCGCCAGCAGTGGTGACCCGGGACAGACCTACGAGCAGTACTTC	CASSGDPGQTYEQYF
TRBV7-9	NA	TRBJ2-1	NA	TGTGCCAGCAGCTCCTCGGGACACTCGGGGCTTGAGCAGTTCTTC	CASSSSGHSGLEQFF
TRBV18	NA	TRBJ1-1	few	TGTGCCAGCTCACCGTCGGGTCTCGAGGCTTTCTTT	CASSPSGLEAFF
TRBV2	TRBD2	TRBJ2-7	once	TGTGCCAGCAGTGATTGGCCTAGCGGTCCCTACGAGCAGTACTTC	CASSDWPSGPYEQYF
TRBV4-2	NA	TRBJ1-5	NA	TGTGCCAGCACCGAAACATATCATAGCAATCAGCCCCAGCATTTT	CASTETYHSNQPQHF
TRBV6-5	TRBD1	TRBJ2-7	few	TGTGCCAGCAGTCAGGAGTACAGGGGGTCCTACGAGCAGTACTTC	CASSQEYRGSYEQYF
TRBV7-9	NA	TRBJ1-1	NA	TGTGCCAGCAGCTCAAACAGGGATGAAACTGAAGCTTTCTTT	CASSSNRDETEAFF
TRBV14	TRBD1	TRBJ1-6	NA	TGTGCCAGCAGCCAGCTACAGGGGAGGACCCTCCACTTT	CASSQLQGRTLHF
TRBV6-1	NA	TRBJ1-3	medium-sized	TGTGCCAGCAGTGATCTGTTTGGAAACACCATATATTTT	CASSDLFGNTIYF
TRBV7-9	TRBD2	TRBJ2-7	once	TGTGCCAGCAGCTCTAGCGGCTCCTACGAGCAGTACTTC	CASSSSGSYEQYF
TRBV19	NA	TRBJ1-1	NA	TGTGCCAGTAGGGCGGGGACTGAAGCTTTCTTT	CASRAGTEAFF
TRBV11-1	TRBD2	TRBJ2-3	NA	TGTGCCAGCAGCCCGTTTGGGGGGGCAGATACGCAGTATTTT	CASSPFGGADTQYF
TRBV28	NA	TRBJ1-1	NA	TGTGCCAGCACCCTGCGGGGGAACACTGAAGCTTTCTTT	CASTLRGNTEAFF
TRBV6-5	NA	TRBJ2-2	large	TGTGCCAGCAGTCTAGACACCGGGGAGCTGTTTTTT	CASSLDTGELFF
TRBV29-1	NA	TRBJ2-1	NA	TGCAGCGCCCGGTTAGGCGGCACCTACAATGAGCAGTTCTTC	CSARLGGTYNEQFF
TRBV30	TRBD1	TRBJ1-6	few	TGTGCCTGGGGGGGACAGGTGGATTCACCCCTCCACTTT	CAWGGQVDSPLHF
TRBV4-2	NA	TRBJ1-4	NA	TGTGCCAGCACTACAAGTGGGGCCAGGGTGTCTAATGAAAAACTGTTTTTT	CASTTSGARVSNEKLFF
TRBV11-2	TRBD1	TRBJ2-7	once	TGTGCCAGCAGCCCCGGGACAGCCTCCTACGAGCAGTACTTC	CASSPGTASYEQYF
TRBV20-1	NA	TRBJ1-2	NA	TGCAGTGCTAGTAGCAACTATGGCTACACCTTC	CSASSNYGYTF
TRBV29-1	TRBD1	TRBJ1-2	NA	TGCAGCGTTGAAGATACAGGGGCCTATGGCTACACCTTC	CSVEDTGAYGYTF
TRBV6-5	TRBD2	TRBJ2-7	NA	TGTGCCAGCAGTTACCGCTTAGCGGGAGGCTACGAGCAGTACTTC	CASSYRLAGGYEQYF
TRBV23-1	NA	TRBJ1-2	NA	TGCGCCAGTCTCCAGACGAGAAGGCGAGGCGGCTACACCTTC	CASLQTRRRGGYTF
TRBV5-5	TRBD2	TRBJ2-7	NA	TGTGCCAGCAGCCTGACTAGCGGATTGTACGAGCAGTACTTC	CASSLTSGLYEQYF
TRBV5-5	TRBD1	TRBJ1-1	once	TGTGCCAGCAGCTGGACGACAGGGGGGAACACTGAAGCTTTCTTT	CASSWTTGGNTEAFF
TRBV15	NA	TRBJ2-2	few	TGTGCCACCAGCACCGGACACGGGGGATTCGGGGAGCTGTTTTTT	CATSTGHGGFGELFF
TRBV28	NA	TRBJ1-5	NA	TGTGCCAGCAGTCCAGAGATCAGGGTTTACCAGCATTTT	CASSPEIRVYQHF
TRBV4-2	NA	TRBJ2-2	NA	TGTGCCAGCAGCCAACGGCGGGATCCCGGGGAGCTGTTTTTT	CASSQRRDPGELFF
TRBV19	NA	TRBJ1-2	NA	TGTGCCAGTAGAGAGGGGACAAGCAACTATGGCTACACCTTC	CASREGTSNYGYTF
TRBV7-4	NA	TRBJ1-1	few	TGTGCCAGCAGCTTAGTATTTAGTCCTCGGGAGACTGAAGCTTTCTTT	CASSLVFSPRETEAFF